These 15 T cell receptor beta chains were all obtained from the same sample, sequenced in a study of cytomegalovirus exposure and HLA in healthy donors (TCRdb year 2017). Library preparation employed the immunoSEQ multiplex PCR assay. TCRdb carries this immuneACCESS record with in-frame sequences only. Its versions omit some clonotypes, under half of them owing to an unresolved V gene in the studies checked, with the rest unexplained. For this sample there are about 160,000 clones; about 88% appear just once. The ten top clones hold around 2% of the sample. Sequences were obtained from PBMCs. Receptors originate from a woman aged 18-30 years in good health and CMV-seronegative.

V and J are TRBV5-1 and TRBJ1-6; 9 nucleotides align to TRBD1. CDR3 size: 17 residues. Trimming cost V 0 bases and J 8 bases; bases outside gene matches: 9. Germline V lookup: CDR1 SGHRS, CDR2 YFSETQ. CDR3 bases: TGCGCCAGCAGCTTGGAAGGGACAGGGAATGGATATTCACCCCTCCACTTT. It translates to CASSLEGTGNGYSPLHF.

The rearrangement links TRBV30 to TRBJ2-5, with 9 bases matching TRBD2. The CDR3 consists of 14 residues. V lost 3 bases and J lost 5; bases outside the gene matches: 7. Germline values: CDR1 GTSNPN, CDR2 SVGIG (reference sequence). The CDR3 DNA is TGTGCCTGGAGAGTGGGGGCGGGAGGGGAGACCCAGTACTTC. It yields the protein CAWRVGAGGETQYF.

This sequence joins TRBV18 and TRBJ2-1; TRBD1 might be the D (5 bases). Trimming pared 6 bases from V and 4 bases from J, leaving 16 bases between. Germline-derived CDR1 and CDR2 are KGHSH and LQKENI. The CDR3 is 15 residues long. The CDR3 loop is CASSFQGRAYNEQFF. CDR3 DNA sequence: TGTGCCAGCTCTTTCCAGGGTAGGGCTTACAATGAGCAGTTCTTC. Looking up the rest from reference TRBV18 and TRBJ2-1 gives the full variable domain: NAGVMQNPRHLVRRRGQEARLRCSPMKGHSHVYWYRQLPEEGLKFMVYLQKENIIDESGMPKERFSAEFPKEGPSILRIQQVVRGDSAAYFCASSFQGRAYNEQFFGPGTRLTVL.

The rearrangement joins TRBV10-1 to TRBJ2-5, with a tentative D call TRBD2 (5 bases). Per germline, CDR1 WNHNN and CDR2 SYGVQD (reference sequence). CDR3 length: 16 residues. V lost 0 bases to trimming and J lost 2 bases, with 13 bases between them. CDR3: CASSESSGTGQETQYF. In nucleotides, the CDR3 is TGCGCCAGCAGTGAGTCGAGCGGAACCGGACAAGAGACCCAGTACTTC.

The chain employs TRBV6-5 and TRBJ2-3; 7 bases match TRBD1. Germline CDR1 is MNHEY and CDR2 is SVGAGI. V dropped 2 bases and J dropped 3; count of bases not matched to a gene: 5. This CDR3 comprises 15 residues. The CDR3 loop is CASSYDDRETDTQYF. For the CDR3, the DNA is TGTGCCAGCAGTTACGACGACAGGGAAACAGATACGCAGTATTTT.

The J gene is TRBJ2-1, the V gene TRBV7-6; no clear D gene. Looked up from germline, CDR1 is SGHVS and CDR2 is FNYEAQ. The CDR3 sequence is 13 residues long. V lost 5 bases, J lost 3 bases, and 8 bases lay in between. The CDR3 coding sequence is TGTGCCAGCAGCCCAGTAAGCTACAATGAGCAGTTCTTC. Translated, it gives CASSPVSYNEQFF.

J is TRBJ2-3 and V is TRBV15; tentatively, D is TRBD2 (6 bases). The germline gives CDR1 LNHNV, CDR2 YYDKDF (reference sequence). V was shortened by 5 bases and J by 5 bases, with 20 bases between the two germline ends. The CDR3 has 16 residues. CDR3 nucleotide sequence: TGTGCCACCAGCTTGGGAGGCGGGAATGCACAAGATACGCAGTATTTT. This codes for CATSLGGGNAQDTQYF.

This chain uses TRBV12-5 with TRBJ2-7; 8 bases map to TRBD1. Germline V CDR1 and CDR2: LGHNT, FRNRAP. The CDR3 length is 16 residues. Trimming took 9 bases from V and 0 from J; bases not matched to a gene: 13. The CDR3 bases are TGTGCTAGCTACCGCCCCAGGGGGCCCCCCTCCTACGAGCAGTACTTC. Residues: CASYRPRGPPSYEQYF.

This sequence joins TRBV5-1 and TRBJ2-1, with 9 bases aligning to TRBD2. The trim removed 3 bases at V and 1 base at J, leaving 8 bases unmatched. This CDR3 has 17 amino acids. Germline values: CDR1 SGHRS, CDR2 YFSETQ. CDR3 residues: CASSSIAGALSYNEQFF. CDR3 sequence (DNA): TGCGCCAGCAGCTCTATAGCGGGGGCCCTTTCCTACAATGAGCAGTTCTTC.

The rearrangement uses TRBV5-1 and TRBJ2-3; D is uncertain. Deletions cut 5 bases from V and 2 bases from J, with 12 bases between. CDR3 length: 14 amino acids. CDR1 SGHRS and CDR2 YFSETQ come from the germline V gene. Here the CDR3 reads CASRSQSHTDTQYF. DNA for the CDR3: TGCGCCAGCAGAAGTCAGTCCCACACAGATACGCAGTATTTT. Full variable domain (rest looked up from reference TRBV5-1 and TRBJ2-3): KAGVTQTPRYLIKTRGQQVTLSCSPISGHRSVSWYQQTPGQGLQFLFEYFSETQRNKGNFPGRFSGRQFSNSRSEMNVSTLELGDSALYLCASRSQSHTDTQYFGPGTRLTVL.

The V gene is TRBV7-2, the J gene TRBJ2-3; D is unclear. In germline, CDR1 is SGHTA, CDR2 FQGNSA. This CDR3 is 16 amino acids long. V shed 2 bases and J shed 5 bases, with 17 bases lying between them. CDR3 loop: CASSLSSSFGGDTQYF. The CDR3 nucleotides read TGTGCCAGCAGCTTAAGTTCGTCGTTCGGCGGAGATACGCAGTATTTT. Based on the CDR3 plus reference TRBV7-2 and TRBJ2-3, the full variable domain is GAGVSQSPSNKVTEKGKDVELRCDPISGHTALYWYRQSLGQGLEFLIYFQGNSAPDKSGLPSDRFSAERTGGSVSTLTIQRTQQEDSAVYLCASSLSSSFGGDTQYFGPGTRLTVL.

The chain is built from TRBV5-1 and TRBJ1-1; the D gene is possibly TRBD1 (5 bases). V shed 0 bases and J shed 0 bases, with 9 bases lying between them. Germline V lookup: CDR1 SGHRS, CDR2 YFSETQ. The CDR3 loop spans 15 amino acids. The CDR3 DNA reads as TGCGCCAGCAGCTTGGATCCAGGGATGAACACTGAAGCTTTCTTT. Translation gives CASSLDPGMNTEAFF.

The V call is TRBV11-2, the J call TRBJ2-5; the D is unclear. The CDR3 totals 15 residues. V gave up 1 base and J gave up 2 bases, with 11 bases separating them. CDR1 and CDR2 from the germline V gene are SGHAT and FQNNGV. The CDR3 protein is CASSLGIAQQETQYF. DNA of the CDR3: TGTGCCAGCAGCTTAGGGATAGCCCAACAAGAGACCCAGTACTTC.

The chain combines TRBV5-1 with TRBJ2-1; 9 bases are a match to TRBD2. The CDR3 is 14 amino acids. Germline loops: CDR1 SGHRS, CDR2 YFSETQ. The V gene end was trimmed by 3 bases and the J gene end by 8 bases; junction bases not matched to a gene: 6. This chain's CDR3 is CASSYNSGSDEQFF. The CDR3 DNA reads as TGCGCCAGCAGCTACAATAGCGGGAGCGATGAGCAGTTCTTC.

This chain uses TRBV18 with TRBJ1-1; 8 nucleotides line up with TRBD1. With 2 bases clipped from V and 1 base from J, the junction kept 6 bases outside the gene matches. CDR3 size: 16 residues. Germline CDR1 and CDR2: KGHSH and LQKENI. DNA for the CDR3: TGTGCCAGCTCACCAATGGAAGGACAGGGGAACACTGAAGCTTTCTTT. Encoded protein: CASSPMEGQGNTEAFF.